The 7 T cell receptor beta chains given below trace back to one sample, sequenced in a study of Ad26.COV2.S vaccination and SARS-CoV-2 variants. Produced via immunoSEQ multiplex PCR; TCRdb's table is partial and in-frame only. The sample lists 440,000 or so clones; around 91% were seen once. The treatment denotes: about 20 received Ad26.COV2.S at low or high dose, single or two shots; 5 received placebo; per-sample allocation not given. Samples were taken on day 63 after the first vaccine or placebo injection. The source was peripheral blood, collected in a trial of Ad26.COV2.S vaccine versus placebo. The source is a person between 18 and 65 years old who received the Ad26.COV2.S COVID-19 vaccine or a placebo.

The chain has TRBV7-2 and TRBJ1-2; D is ambiguous. The CDR3 extends over 16 amino acids. The germline CDR1 and CDR2 sequences are SGHTA and FQGNSA. V lost 1 base to trimming and J lost 3 bases, with 15 bases between them. In DNA form, the CDR3 reads TGTGCCAGCAGCTTAGGAGACCACCCAAGATACTATGGCTACACCTTC. Translation gives CASSLGDHPRYYGYTF. The full variable domain, in which reference TRBV7-2 and TRBJ1-2 provide the parts outside the CDR3, is GAGVSQSPSNKVTEKGKDVELRCDPISGHTALYWYRQSLGQGLEFLIYFQGNSAPDKSGLPSDRFSAERTGGSVSTLTIQRTQQEDSAVYLCASSLGDHPRYYGYTFGSGTRLTVV.

Regarding this clone: One end of the junction varies from germline; a read error may be responsible. The chain has TRBV20-1 and TRBJ1-2; perhaps TRBD1 as D (6 bases). This CDR3 region has 11 residues. Germline CDR1 DFQATT, CDR2 SNEGSKA (reference sequence). CDR3: CSANPQGGYIF. CDR3 bases: TGCAGTGCTAACCCACAGGGTGGCTACATCTTC.

V is TRBV5-4 and J is TRBJ2-1, with 9 bases identical to TRBD2. Germline V gene data show CDR1 as SGHNT and CDR2 as YYREEE (reference sequence). The CDR3 is made up of 16 amino acids. Losses at the gene ends were 4 bases for V and 1 base for J; bases not matched to a gene: 6. The CDR3 here is CASSPGTSRSYNEQFF. The CDR3, as DNA: TGTGCCAGCAGCCCGGGGACTAGCCGATCCTACAATGAGCAGTTCTTC.

The V and J genes are TRBV9 and TRBJ2-7; tentative D call: TRBD2 (7 bases). V was clipped by 3 bases and J by 2 bases, with 12 bases between them. CDR1 and CDR2 (germline): SGDLS, YYNGEE. CDR3 length: 14 amino acids. CDR3: CASSEKGGAYEQYF. The CDR3 DNA reads TGTGCCAGCAGCGAGAAGGGGGGGGCCTACGAGCAGTACTTC.

This clone has just one count. The V call is TRBV15, the J call TRBJ1-6; tentative D call: TRBD1 (5 bases). Trimming took off 0 bases at V and 9 bases at J, with 15 bases between the two ends. The V gene's germline CDR1 is LNHNV and CDR2 YYDKDF (reference sequence). The length of the CDR3 is 16 residues. The CDR3: CATSRDVSGFSSPLHF. The CDR3 DNA reads TGTGCCACCAGCAGAGATGTGTCAGGGTTTAGTTCACCCCTCCACTTT. Based on the CDR3 plus reference TRBV15 and TRBJ1-6, the full variable domain is DAMVIQNPRYQVTQFGKPVTLSCSQTLNHNVMYWYQQKSSQAPKLLFHYYDKDFNNEADTPDNFQSRRPNTSFCFLDIRSPGLGDTAMYLCATSRDVSGFSSPLHFGNGTRLTVT.

The rearrangement links TRBV29-1 to TRBJ2-5, with 11 bases that match TRBD1. In germline, CDR1 is SQVTM, CDR2 ANQGSEA. V trimming: 8 bases; J trimming: 4 bases; junction bases outside the gene matches: 3. CDR3 length equals 12 residues. In DNA form, the CDR3 reads TGCAGCTCCGGGACAGGGGGAGAGACCCAGTACTTC. This encodes CSSGTGGETQYF.

V and J are TRBV7-2 and TRBJ2-1; 9 nucleotides align to TRBD2. After removal of 3 bases from V and 4 bases from J, the junction contained 7 bases not matched to a gene. The CDR3 has 16 residues. Germline CDR1 reads SGHTA; CDR2 reads FQGNSA. The CDR3 region is CASSFGISGSYNEQFF. The CDR3, as DNA: TGTGCCAGCAGCTTTGGGATTAGCGGGAGTTACAATGAGCAGTTCTTC.